Sequencing of this TCR beta chain was carried out in a study of Ad26.COV2.S vaccination and SARS-CoV-2 variants. Across the study: In the COV1001 trial, the donor was in the Ad26.COV2.S arm. Points from the study as a whole: With respect to non-spike TCR breadth, vaccine and placebo recipients were similar.

Of note for this clone: Its antigen is unknown.

Treatment noted: some 20 received Ad26.COV2.S at low or high dose, single or two shots; several received placebo; per-sample allocation not given. Each sample was drawn 63 days after the first injection (of vaccine or placebo). The CDR3 runs 15 residues. The germline gives CDR1 LGHDT, CDR2 YNNKEL (reference sequence). V lost 4 bases, J lost 5 bases, and 4 bases stayed unmatched. Using immunoSEQ multiplex PCR, the repertoire was profiled, and TCRdb retains in-frame clones only, with some absent. The profile shows around 450,000 clones, about nine tenths of them singletons. The chain recombines TRBV3-1 (or the pseudogene TRBV3-2) with TRBJ1-4; 10 nucleotides agree with TRBD1. The TCR comes from a person between 18 and 59 years old who received the Ad26.COV2.S COVID-19 vaccine or a placebo. This specimen was peripheral blood, taken in a trial of Ad26.COV2.S vaccine versus placebo. The CDR3 nucleotides are TGTGCCAGCAGCCCCCTGGGACAGGGGAATGAAAAACTGTTTTTT. This encodes CASSPLGQGNEKLFF.